Each of the 30 T cell receptor beta chains below was sequenced from the same sample in a study of cytomegalovirus exposure and HLA in healthy donors. 60 Vbeta and 13 Jbeta primers were used in PCR. Produced via immunoSEQ multiplex PCR; TCRdb's table is partial and in-frame only. The sample carries 180,000 or so clones, approximately 81% recorded once. The sample was PBMCs. Receptors were obtained from a woman younger than 35 in good health and CMV-seronegative.

As concerns this clone: The junction does not match germline at one end; this may be a read error. Other DNA sequences of this sample code for an identical CDR3. CDR3 nucleotide sequence: TGTGCCAGCAGCCCCCTAGCGGAGCATAGTTACGAGCAGTACTTT. Translated: CASSPLAEHSYEQYF. The V gene is TRBV11-2, the J gene TRBJ2-7; 7 bases align to TRBD2. The CDR3 sequence is 15 residues long. Germline-derived CDR1 and CDR2 are SGHAT and FQNNGV.

The V gene is TRBV4-2, the J gene TRBJ2-1; D perhaps matches TRBD2 (6 bases). This CDR3 spans 16 amino acids. V lost 0 bases and J lost 6, with 15 bases in between. Germline V gene data show CDR1 as LGHNA and CDR2 as YNFKEQ. The CDR3 protein is CASSQEASGLLNEQFF. CDR3 sequence (DNA): TGTGCCAGCAGCCAAGAGGCCAGCGGGCTGCTCAATGAGCAGTTCTTC.

The chain joins TRBV7-9 to TRBJ2-7; D may be TRBD2 (5 bases). V dropped 5 bases and J dropped 3 bases, with 11 bases sitting between them. Germline loops: CDR1 SEHNR, CDR2 FQNEAQ (reference sequence). The CDR3 consists of 13 residues. CDR3 sequence: CASSPIGVYEQYF. The CDR3, as DNA: TGTGCCAGCAGCCCCATCGGGGTCTACGAGCAGTACTTC. Full variable domain (missing parts from reference TRBV7-9 and TRBJ2-7): DTGVSQNPRHKITKRGQNVTFRCDPISEHNRLYWYRQTLGQGPEFLTYFQNEAQLEKSRLLSDRFSAERPKGSFSTLEIQRTEQGDSAMYLCASSPIGVYEQYFGPGTRLTVT.

V is TRBV9 and J is TRBJ1-1; possible D gene TRBD1, 5 bases. V gave up 0 bases and J gave up 2 bases, with 20 bases separating them. The germline V gene encodes CDR1 SGDLS and CDR2 YYNGEE. The length of the CDR3 is 18 residues. The CDR3 sequence is CASSVETELSQGNTEAFF. CDR3 in DNA: TGTGCCAGCAGCGTAGAGACAGAGCTATCTCAGGGAAACACTGAAGCTTTCTTT.

The V and J genes are TRBV30 and TRBJ2-7, with D possibly matching TRBD1 (6 bases). This CDR3 comprises 13 residues. V was clipped by 5 bases and J by 3 bases, with 14 bases between them. Germline CDR1 reads GTSNPN; CDR2 reads SVGIG (reference sequence). CDR3 nucleotide sequence: TGTGCCTGGGAACGCCGGGACAACTACGAGCAGTACTTC. It specifies CAWERRDNYEQYF.

CDR3 bases: TGCAGTGTCACACAGGGGACCGAAGCTTTCTTT. Its protein product is CSVTQGTEAFF. V and J are TRBV20-1 and TRBJ1-1, with 7 positions matching TRBD1. The germline CDR1 and CDR2 sequences are DFQATT and SNEGSKA (reference sequence). V shed 7 bases, J shed 8 bases, and the junction held 7 bases outside the gene matches. CDR3 size: 11 residues.

The CDR3 reads CASSIEAGDGYTF. In DNA, the CDR3 is TGTGCCAGTAGTATTGAGGCAGGGGATGGCTACACCTTC. The rearrangement joins TRBV19 to TRBJ1-2, with D possibly TRBD1 on 6 matching bases. Germline V gene lookup returns CDR1 LNHDA and CDR2 SQIVND (reference sequence). V was trimmed by 3 bases and J by 6 bases, leaving 11 bases between them. The CDR3 is made up of 13 amino acids.

The chain employs TRBV30 and TRBJ1-1; maybe TRBD1 (5 bases). From germline, CDR1 is GTSNPN and CDR2 SVGIG (reference sequence). The CDR3 is made up of 14 amino acids. V dropped 5 bases and J dropped 1 base, with 14 bases sitting between them. CDR3 amino acids: CAWALGQGNTEAFF. The CDR3 nucleotides read TGTGCCTGGGCCCTCGGACAAGGGAACACTGAAGCTTTCTTT.

The genes are TRBV5-1 and TRBJ2-7; D is possibly TRBD1 (6 bases). The germline gives CDR1 SGHRS, CDR2 YFSETQ. The CDR3 is 17 amino acids. V lost 3 bases and J lost 0, with 19 bases in between. This chain's CDR3 is CASSSEGQLTSSYEQYF. The CDR3 DNA sequence: TGCGCCAGCAGCTCGGAAGGACAGCTAACAAGCTCCTACGAGCAGTACTTC.

The gene calls are TRBV7-2 and TRBJ2-3; D gene ambiguous. The germline CDR1 and CDR2 sequences are SGHTA and FQGNSA. This CDR3 contains 13 residues. Trimming removed 5 bases from V and 6 bases from J, with 12 bases in between. The CDR3 DNA reads as TGTGCCAGCAGCGGGCGCAGTGCTGATACGCAGTATTTT. It encodes CASSGRSADTQYF. The full variable domain, rest sourced from reference TRBV7-2 and TRBJ2-3, is GAGVSQSPSNKVTEKGKDVELRCDPISGHTALYWYRQSLGQGLEFLIYFQGNSAPDKSGLPSDRFSAERTGGSVSTLTIQRTQQEDSAVYLCASSGRSADTQYFGPGTRLTVL.

The V gene is TRBV15, the J gene TRBJ2-7, with D maybe TRBD1 (6 bases). The ends were cut back, 4 bases at V and 3 bases at J, with 13 bases in the middle. The CDR3 totals 14 residues. The V gene's germline CDR1 is LNHNV and CDR2 YYDKDF (reference sequence). The CDR3 region is CATSTGQTSYEQYF. The CDR3 DNA reads TGTGCCACCAGCACTGGACAGACAAGCTACGAGCAGTACTTC.

The chain links TRBV20-1 to TRBJ2-1; D call uncertain. Germline assignment: CDR1 DFQATT and CDR2 SNEGSKA (reference sequence). The V end lost 4 bases, the J end lost 2 bases, and 3 bases lay between the germline ends. The CDR3 consists of 11 residues. The CDR3 sequence is CSANTYNEQFF. The CDR3 DNA follows: TGCAGTGCTAACACCTACAATGAGCAGTTCTTC.

The chain recombines TRBV5-4 with TRBJ2-1; D is unclear. The V and J ends lost 0 bases and 7 bases respectively, with 17 bases between them. This CDR3 is 16 amino acids long. From germline, CDR1 is SGHNT and CDR2 YYREEE (reference sequence). The CDR3 DNA is TGTGCCAGCAGCTTGGACGGTAGCTATAACGTGAATGAGCAGTTCTTC. Translation: CASSLDGSYNVNEQFF.

In its sample, this clone was seen once. The V and J genes are TRBV29-1 and TRBJ1-1; D might be TRBD1 (6 bases). Between the trimmed V and J ends, which lost 7 bases and 4 bases, there was a span of 16 bases. Germline V gene sequence: CDR1 SQVTM, CDR2 ANQGSEA. This CDR3 spans 13 amino acids. As DNA, the CDR3 is TGCAGCGCCAGGGGCGGAGAGGGCACTGAAGCTTTCTTT. Translating gives CSARGGEGTEAFF.

J is TRBJ1-5 and V is TRBV7-9, with 7 bases matching TRBD1. Trimming at V came to 4 bases and at J to 2 bases, leaving 11 bases not matched to a gene. The CDR3 length is 17 residues. Germline-derived CDR1 and CDR2 are SEHNR and FQNEAQ (reference sequence). The CDR3 region has the DNA TGTGCCAGCAGCTCCTCACAGGGGCCTGGTGGCAATCAGCCCCAGCATTTT. As protein: CASSSSQGPGGNQPQHF.

The chain recombines TRBV15 with TRBJ2-7; 8 bases agree with TRBD2. With V trimmed by 4 bases and J by 2 bases, 4 bases remained unmatched. The CDR3 consists of 14 residues. Germline CDR1 is LNHNV and CDR2 is YYDKDF (reference sequence). The CDR3 sequence is CATSIAGPTYEQYF. Written as DNA, the CDR3 is TGTGCCACCAGCATAGCGGGGCCAACCTACGAGCAGTACTTC.

V is TRBV7-9 and J is TRBJ2-7; perhaps TRBD1 as D (6 bases). This CDR3 is 13 amino acids long. The V end lost 5 bases, the J end lost 5 bases, and 13 bases lay between the germline ends. CDR1 is SEHNR, CDR2 FQNEAQ, per germline (reference sequence). The DNA for the CDR3 is TGTGCCAGCAGCCGCAGGGGTTCCAACGAGCAGTACTTC. Translated, it gives CASSRRGSNEQYF.

The chain couples TRBV6-6 to TRBJ2-7, with TRBD1 matching over 7 bases. Trimming took 0 bases from V and 2 from J; bases not matched to a gene: 7. This CDR3 is built from 16 residues. Germline V gene data show CDR1 as MNHNY and CDR2 as SVGAGI (reference sequence). The CDR3 region has the DNA TGTGCCAGCAGTTACTCAGGGACAGCGGCGACCTACGAGCAGTACTTC. Residues: CASSYSGTAATYEQYF.

This chain connects TRBV9 to TRBJ2-7; TRBD2 aligns across 9 bases. This CDR3 has 14 amino acids. After removal of 4 bases from V and 0 bases from J, the junction contained 2 bases not matched to a gene. The germline CDR1 and CDR2 sequences are SGDLS and YYNGEE. CDR3 region: CASSHSGSSYEQYF. The DNA for the CDR3 is TGTGCCAGCAGCCATAGCGGGAGCTCCTACGAGCAGTACTTC.

This chain connects TRBV6-4 to TRBJ1-1; 7 nucleotides agree with TRBD1. After removal of 3 bases from V and 6 bases from J, the junction contained 4 bases not matched to a gene. The CDR3 is 13 amino acids. The germline V gene has CDR1 MRHNA and CDR2 SNTAGT. In DNA form, the CDR3 reads TGTGCCAGCAGTGAGGAAGGGGGCTCTGAAGCTTTCTTT. The encoded protein is CASSEEGGSEAFF.

The chain couples TRBV7-9 to TRBJ1-2; TRBD1 agrees at 8 bases. The CDR3 is made up of 18 amino acids. V lost 3 bases, J lost 7 bases, and 19 bases stayed unmatched. Germline V gives CDR1 SEHNR, CDR2 FQNEAQ (reference sequence). The CDR3 reads CASSLYSKGQVKERGYTF. In DNA, the CDR3 is TGTGCCAGCAGCTTGTACTCAAAGGGACAGGTTAAGGAACGTGGCTACACCTTC.

The count of this clone is one. The chain couples TRBV5-1 to TRBJ2-7, with 14 bases fitting TRBD2. In germline, CDR1 is SGHRS, CDR2 YFSETQ. The CDR3 has 16 residues. The J segment lost 5 bases and the V segment lost 5 bases, leaving 9 bases of the junction unmatched. This CDR3 is CASRSPGLAGVNEQYF. DNA of the CDR3: TGCGCCAGCAGGTCCCCGGGACTAGCGGGAGTGAACGAGCAGTACTTC.

The chain uses TRBV28 and TRBJ1-2; a possible D gene is TRBD1 (5 bases). Germline V CDR1 and CDR2: MDHEN, SYDVKM. This CDR3 has 14 residues. Trimming left V 6 bases short and J 3 bases short, with 14 bases between. Here the CDR3 DNA reads TGTGCCAGCAGCCAGGGCTTGGTGGACTATGGCTACACCTTC. It specifies CASSQGLVDYGYTF.

The chain joins TRBV27 to TRBJ2-1, with a tentative D call TRBD2 (6 bases). The germline CDR1 and CDR2 sequences are MNHEY and SMNVEV (reference sequence). The CDR3 has 15 amino acids. The V and J ends lost 5 bases and 0 bases respectively, with 11 bases between them. For the CDR3, the DNA is TGTGCCAGCAGTGACGGACTAAGCTCCTACAATGAGCAGTTCTTC. Protein: CASSDGLSSYNEQFF.

The genes are TRBV29-1 and TRBJ2-1, with a tentative D call TRBD2 (6 bases). The CDR3 is 15 amino acids. Germline V lookup: CDR1 SQVTM, CDR2 ANQGSEA. V dropped 4 bases and J dropped 7 bases, with 20 bases sitting between them. CDR3 sequence reads: CSVVFPGLRVNEQFF. The CDR3 DNA reads TGCAGCGTTGTCTTCCCAGGACTAAGGGTAAATGAGCAGTTCTTC.

CDR3 in amino acids: CASSSGGGITEAFF. CDR3 sequence (DNA): TGCGCCAGCAGCTCCGGGGGGGGCATCACTGAAGCTTTCTTT. This rearrangement joins TRBV5-1 to TRBJ1-1, with D possibly being TRBD1 (6 bases). V lost 3 bases and J lost 4, with 13 bases in between. This CDR3 comprises 14 residues. Germline V gene data show CDR1 as SGHRS and CDR2 as YFSETQ.

This chain joins TRBV18 and TRBJ2-2, with 10 bases that match TRBD2. Germline CDR1 KGHSH, CDR2 LQKENI. Unmatched junction bases numbered 11, after V lost 0 bases and J lost 4 bases. This CDR3 region has 19 residues. The CDR3: CASSPPFKREGRGTGELFF. CDR3 DNA: TGTGCCAGCTCACCACCGTTCAAGCGGGAGGGCCGGGGCACCGGGGAGCTGTTTTTT.

The gene calls are TRBV9 and TRBJ1-4; 10 nucleotides match TRBD1. The CDR3 extends over 15 amino acids. J lost 8 bases, V lost 4 bases, and 8 bases had no gene match. The germline gives CDR1 SGDLS, CDR2 YYNGEE. The chain's CDR3 is CASSPRQGAKEKLFF. For the CDR3, the DNA is TGTGCCAGCAGCCCTCGACAGGGGGCGAAGGAAAAACTGTTTTTT.

This rearrangement joins TRBV19 to TRBJ2-7, with D possibly being TRBD1 (6 bases). Trimming removed 5 bases from V and 3 bases from J, with 11 bases in between. CDR3 length: 13 residues. CDR1 is LNHDA and CDR2 is SQIVND in the germline V gene (reference sequence). The chain's CDR3 is CASSGVRGYEQYF. In DNA form, the CDR3 reads TGTGCCAGTAGTGGGGTCAGGGGCTACGAGCAGTACTTC.

This CDR3 is CASSVPDRSLEQYF. DNA for the CDR3: TGTGCCAGCAGTGTTCCGGACAGGTCACTCGAGCAGTACTTC. The chain couples TRBV6-1 to TRBJ2-7; 7 bases fit TRBD1. With 4 bases clipped from V and 6 bases from J, the junction kept 9 bases outside the gene matches. From germline, CDR1 is MNHNS and CDR2 SASEGT. CDR3 length: 14 residues.